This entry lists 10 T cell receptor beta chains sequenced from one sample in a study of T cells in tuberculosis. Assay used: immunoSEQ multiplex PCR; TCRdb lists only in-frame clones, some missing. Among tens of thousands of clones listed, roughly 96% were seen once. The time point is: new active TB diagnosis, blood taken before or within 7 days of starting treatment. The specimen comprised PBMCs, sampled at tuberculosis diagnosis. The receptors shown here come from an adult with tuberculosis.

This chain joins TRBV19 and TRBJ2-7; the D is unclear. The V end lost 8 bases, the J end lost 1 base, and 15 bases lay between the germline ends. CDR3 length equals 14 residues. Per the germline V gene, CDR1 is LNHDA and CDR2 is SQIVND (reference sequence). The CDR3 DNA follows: TGTGCCAGTTCAGTAGCTCGTGGATCCTACGAGCAGTACTTC. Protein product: CASSVARGSYEQYF.

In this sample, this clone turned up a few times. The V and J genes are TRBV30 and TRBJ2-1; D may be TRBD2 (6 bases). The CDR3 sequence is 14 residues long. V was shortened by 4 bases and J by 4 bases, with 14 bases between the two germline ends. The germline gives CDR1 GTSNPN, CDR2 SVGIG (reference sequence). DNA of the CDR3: TGTGCCTGGAATGGCGGGACGCTTTACAATGAGCAGTTCTTC. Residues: CAWNGGTLYNEQFF.

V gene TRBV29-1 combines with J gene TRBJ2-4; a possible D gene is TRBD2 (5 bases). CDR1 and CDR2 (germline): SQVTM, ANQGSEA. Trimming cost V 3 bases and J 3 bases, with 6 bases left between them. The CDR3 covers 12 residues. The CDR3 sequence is CSVERDKNIQYF. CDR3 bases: TGCAGCGTTGAGAGGGACAAAAACATTCAGTACTTC.

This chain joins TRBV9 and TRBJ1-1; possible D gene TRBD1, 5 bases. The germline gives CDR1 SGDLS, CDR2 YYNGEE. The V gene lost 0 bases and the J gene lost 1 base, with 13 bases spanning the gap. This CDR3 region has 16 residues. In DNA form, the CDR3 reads TGTGCCAGCAGCGTAGGAATCGGACAATCGAACACTGAAGCTTTCTTT. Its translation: CASSVGIGQSNTEAFF. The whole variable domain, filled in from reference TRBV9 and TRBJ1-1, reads DSGVTQTPKHLITATGQRVTLRCSPRSGDLSVYWYQQSLDQGLQFLIQYYNGEERAKGNILERFSAQQFPDLHSELNLSSLELGDSALYFCASSVGIGQSNTEAFFGQGTRLTVV.

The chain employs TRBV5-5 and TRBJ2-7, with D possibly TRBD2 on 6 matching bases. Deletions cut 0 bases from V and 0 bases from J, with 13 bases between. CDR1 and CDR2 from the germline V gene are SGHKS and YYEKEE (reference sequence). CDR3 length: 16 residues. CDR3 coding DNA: TGTGCCAGCAGCTTGGGGGTGAGGGAGGCCTCCTACGAGCAGTACTTC. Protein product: CASSLGVREASYEQYF.

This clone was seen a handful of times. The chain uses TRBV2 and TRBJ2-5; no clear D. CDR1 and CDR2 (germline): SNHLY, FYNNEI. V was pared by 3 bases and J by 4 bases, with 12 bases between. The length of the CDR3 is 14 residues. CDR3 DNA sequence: TGTGCCAGCAGTGACCCGACTGGTGGAGAGACCCAGTACTTC. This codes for CASSDPTGGETQYF.

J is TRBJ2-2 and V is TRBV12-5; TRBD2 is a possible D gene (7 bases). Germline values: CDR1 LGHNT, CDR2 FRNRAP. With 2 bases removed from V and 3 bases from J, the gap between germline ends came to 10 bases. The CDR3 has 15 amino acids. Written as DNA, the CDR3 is TGTGCTAGTGGTTTGAGAGGGGGGGACACCGGGGAGCTGTTTTTT. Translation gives CASGLRGGDTGELFF.

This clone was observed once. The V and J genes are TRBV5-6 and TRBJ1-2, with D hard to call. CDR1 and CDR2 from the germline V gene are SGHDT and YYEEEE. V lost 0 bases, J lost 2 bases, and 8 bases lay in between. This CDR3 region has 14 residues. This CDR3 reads CASSLGLQNYGYTF. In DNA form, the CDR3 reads TGTGCCAGCAGCTTGGGGCTCCAGAACTATGGCTACACCTTC.

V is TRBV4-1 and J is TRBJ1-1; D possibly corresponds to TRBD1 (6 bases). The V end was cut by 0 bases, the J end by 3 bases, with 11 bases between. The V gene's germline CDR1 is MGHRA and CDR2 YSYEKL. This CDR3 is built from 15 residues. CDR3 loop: CASSQDSRGHTEAFF. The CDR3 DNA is TGCGCCAGCAGCCAAGATAGCAGGGGACACACTGAAGCTTTCTTT.

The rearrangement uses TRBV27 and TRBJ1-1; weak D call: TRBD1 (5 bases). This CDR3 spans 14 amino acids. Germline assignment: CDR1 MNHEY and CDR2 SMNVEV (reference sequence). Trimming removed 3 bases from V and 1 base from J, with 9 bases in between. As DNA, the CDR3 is TGTGCCAGCAGTTTGTGGGGCCCGAACACTGAAGCTTTCTTT. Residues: CASSLWGPNTEAFF.